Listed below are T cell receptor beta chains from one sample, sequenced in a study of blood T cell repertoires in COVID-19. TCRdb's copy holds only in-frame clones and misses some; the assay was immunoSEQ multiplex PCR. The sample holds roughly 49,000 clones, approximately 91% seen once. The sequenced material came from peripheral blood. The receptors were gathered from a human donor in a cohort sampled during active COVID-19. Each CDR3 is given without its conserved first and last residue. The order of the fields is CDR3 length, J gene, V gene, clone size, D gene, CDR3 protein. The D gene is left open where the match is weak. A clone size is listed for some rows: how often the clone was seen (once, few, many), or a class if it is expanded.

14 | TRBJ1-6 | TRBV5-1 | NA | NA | ASSLTSGTKNSPLH
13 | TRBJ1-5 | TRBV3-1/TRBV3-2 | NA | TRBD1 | ASSQVQGAVQPQH
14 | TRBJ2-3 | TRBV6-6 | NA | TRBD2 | ASSTGTSGSTDTQY
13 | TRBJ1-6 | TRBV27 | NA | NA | ASSLWGRLNSPLH
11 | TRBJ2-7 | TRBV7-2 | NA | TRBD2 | ASSPLAGGEQY
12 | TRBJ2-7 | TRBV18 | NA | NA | ASSPGTAAYEQY
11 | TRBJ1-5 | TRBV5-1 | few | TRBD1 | ASSLTGDQPQH
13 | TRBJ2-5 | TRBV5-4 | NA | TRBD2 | ASSPLAGGEETQY
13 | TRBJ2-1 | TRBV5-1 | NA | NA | ASSFVGPKNNEQF
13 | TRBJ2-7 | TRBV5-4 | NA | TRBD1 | ASSRGTGGAYEQY
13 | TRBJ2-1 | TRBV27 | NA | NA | ASSPFNSGLVEQF
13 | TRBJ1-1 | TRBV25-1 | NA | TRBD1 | ASTNRQGVNTEAF
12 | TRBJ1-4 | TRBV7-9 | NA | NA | ASSLGAGVEKLF
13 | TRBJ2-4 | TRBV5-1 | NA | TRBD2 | ASSLANGRYDIQY
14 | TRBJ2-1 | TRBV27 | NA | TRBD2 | ASSSPLAGGPGEQF
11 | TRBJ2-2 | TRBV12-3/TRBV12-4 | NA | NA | ASSAQQTGELF
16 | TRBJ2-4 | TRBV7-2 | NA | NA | ASSSQGPAGLAKNIQY
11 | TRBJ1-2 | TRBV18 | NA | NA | ASSPTQGSGYT
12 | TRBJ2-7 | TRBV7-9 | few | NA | ASSFDSISSEQY
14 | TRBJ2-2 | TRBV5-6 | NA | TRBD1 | ASSLYGQGIGGELF
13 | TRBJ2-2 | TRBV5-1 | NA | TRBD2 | ASSLGSGSTGELF
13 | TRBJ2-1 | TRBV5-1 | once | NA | ASSLEGADYNEQF
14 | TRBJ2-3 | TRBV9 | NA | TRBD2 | ASSVEASGGTDTQY
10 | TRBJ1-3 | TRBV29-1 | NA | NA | SVRVSGNTIY
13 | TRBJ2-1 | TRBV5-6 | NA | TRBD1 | ASSKGQGAYNEQF
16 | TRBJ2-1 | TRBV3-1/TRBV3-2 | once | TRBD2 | ASSQDSYLAGGLHEQF
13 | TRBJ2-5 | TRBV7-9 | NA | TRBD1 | ASSNLRDRVETQY
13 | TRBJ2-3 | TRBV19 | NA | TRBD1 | ASSPRDRVPDTQY
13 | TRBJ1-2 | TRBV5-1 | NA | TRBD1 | ASSSKTGAHYGYT
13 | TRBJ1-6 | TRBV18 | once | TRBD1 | ASSTGTAGNSPLH
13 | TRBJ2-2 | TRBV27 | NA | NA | ASSSAGAGTGELF